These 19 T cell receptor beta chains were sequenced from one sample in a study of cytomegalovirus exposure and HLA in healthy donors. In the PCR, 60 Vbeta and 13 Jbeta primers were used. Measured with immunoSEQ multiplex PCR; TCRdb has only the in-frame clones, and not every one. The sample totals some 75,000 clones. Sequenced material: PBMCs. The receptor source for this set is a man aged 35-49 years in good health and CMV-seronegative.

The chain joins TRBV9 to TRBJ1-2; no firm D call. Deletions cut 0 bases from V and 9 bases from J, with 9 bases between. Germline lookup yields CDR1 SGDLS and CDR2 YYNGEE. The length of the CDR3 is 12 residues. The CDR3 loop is CASSVDYGSYTF. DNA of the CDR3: TGTGCCAGCAGCGTAGACTATGGAAGCTACACCTTC. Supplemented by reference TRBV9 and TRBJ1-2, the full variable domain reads DSGVTQTPKHLITATGQRVTLRCSPRSGDLSVYWYQQSLDQGLQFLIQYYNGEERAKGNILERFSAQQFPDLHSELNLSSLELGDSALYFCASSVDYGSYTFGSGTRLTVV.

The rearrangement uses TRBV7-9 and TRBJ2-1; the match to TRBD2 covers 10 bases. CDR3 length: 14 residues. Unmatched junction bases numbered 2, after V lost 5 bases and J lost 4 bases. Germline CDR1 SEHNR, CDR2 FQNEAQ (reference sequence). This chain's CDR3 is CASSPSGRYNEQFF. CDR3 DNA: TGTGCCAGCAGCCCTAGCGGGAGATACAATGAGCAGTTCTTC.

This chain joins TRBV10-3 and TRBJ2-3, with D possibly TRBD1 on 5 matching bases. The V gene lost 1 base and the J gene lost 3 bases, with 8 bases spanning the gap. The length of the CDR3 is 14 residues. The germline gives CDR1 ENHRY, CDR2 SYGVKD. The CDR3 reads CAISELSGTDTQYF. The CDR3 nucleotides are TGTGCCATCAGTGAGTTGTCAGGGACAGATACGCAGTATTTT.

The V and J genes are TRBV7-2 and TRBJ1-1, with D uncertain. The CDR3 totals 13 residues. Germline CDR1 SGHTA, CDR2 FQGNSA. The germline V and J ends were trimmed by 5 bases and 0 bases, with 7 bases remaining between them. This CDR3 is CASSTQMNTEAFF. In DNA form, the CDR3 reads TGTGCCAGCAGCACTCAAATGAACACTGAAGCTTTCTTT.

CDR3 region: CASSPSGHSYNEQFF. DNA for the CDR3: TGTGCCAGCAGCCCGAGCGGTCACTCCTACAATGAGCAGTTCTTC. The J gene is TRBJ2-1, the V gene TRBV7-2; the D gene is possibly TRBD2 (5 bases). From germline, CDR1 is SGHTA and CDR2 FQGNSA. V was clipped by 5 bases and J by 0 bases, with 11 bases between them. The CDR3 contains 15 residues.

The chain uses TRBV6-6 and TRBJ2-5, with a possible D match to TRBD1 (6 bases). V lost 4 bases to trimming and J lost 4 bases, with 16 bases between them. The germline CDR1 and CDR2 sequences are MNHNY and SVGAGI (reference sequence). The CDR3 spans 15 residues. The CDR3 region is CASSWRQGRVETQYF. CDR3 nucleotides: TGTGCCAGCAGTTGGAGGCAGGGGCGTGTAGAGACCCAGTACTTC.

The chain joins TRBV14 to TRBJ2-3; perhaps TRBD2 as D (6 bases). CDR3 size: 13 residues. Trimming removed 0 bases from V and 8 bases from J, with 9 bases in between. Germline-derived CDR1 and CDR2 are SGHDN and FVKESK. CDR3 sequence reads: CASSQDWRGTQYF. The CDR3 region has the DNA TGTGCCAGCAGCCAAGACTGGAGGGGTACGCAGTATTTT.

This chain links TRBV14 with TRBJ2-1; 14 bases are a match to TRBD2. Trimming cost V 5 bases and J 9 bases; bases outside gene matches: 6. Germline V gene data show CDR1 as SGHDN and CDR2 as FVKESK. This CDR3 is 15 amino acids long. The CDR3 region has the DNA TGTGCCAGCAGCTGGGGACTAGCGGGAGTCGGTGAGCAGTTCTTC. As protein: CASSWGLAGVGEQFF.

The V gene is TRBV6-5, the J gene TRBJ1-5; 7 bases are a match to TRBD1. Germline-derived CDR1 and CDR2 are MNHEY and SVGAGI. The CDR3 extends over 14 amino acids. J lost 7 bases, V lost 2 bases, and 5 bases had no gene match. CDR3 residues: CASSYGQGGQPQHF. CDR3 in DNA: TGTGCCAGCAGTTACGGGCAGGGGGGCCAGCCCCAGCATTTT.

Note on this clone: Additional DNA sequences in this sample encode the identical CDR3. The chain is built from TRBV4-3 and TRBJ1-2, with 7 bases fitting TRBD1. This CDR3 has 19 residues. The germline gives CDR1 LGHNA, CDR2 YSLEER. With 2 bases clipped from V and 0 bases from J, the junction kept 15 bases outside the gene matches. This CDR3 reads CASSQIWGTDIDANYGYTF. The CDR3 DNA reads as TGCGCCAGCAGCCAAATTTGGGGGACAGACATAGACGCTAACTATGGCTACACCTTC.

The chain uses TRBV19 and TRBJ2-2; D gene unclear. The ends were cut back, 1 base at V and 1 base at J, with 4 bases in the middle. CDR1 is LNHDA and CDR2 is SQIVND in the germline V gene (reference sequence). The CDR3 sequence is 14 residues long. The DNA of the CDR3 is TGTGCCAGTAGTATAGGACAGAACACCGGGGAGCTGTTTTTT. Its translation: CASSIGQNTGELFF.

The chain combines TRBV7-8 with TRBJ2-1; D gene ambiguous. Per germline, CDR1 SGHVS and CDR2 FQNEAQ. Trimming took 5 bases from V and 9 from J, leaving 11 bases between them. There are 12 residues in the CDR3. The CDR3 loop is CASSIVSGEQFF. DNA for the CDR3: TGTGCCAGCAGCATCGTATCCGGTGAGCAGTTCTTC.

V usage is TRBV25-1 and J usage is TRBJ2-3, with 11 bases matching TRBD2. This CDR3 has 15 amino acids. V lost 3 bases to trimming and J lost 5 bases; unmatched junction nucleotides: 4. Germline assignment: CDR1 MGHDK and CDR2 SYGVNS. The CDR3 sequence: CASSEASGRLDTQYF. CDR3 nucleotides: TGTGCCAGCAGTGAGGCTAGCGGGAGGTTAGATACGCAGTATTTT. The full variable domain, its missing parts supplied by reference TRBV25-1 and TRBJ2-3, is EADIYQTPRYLVIGTGKKITLECSQTMGHDKMYWYQQDPGMELHLIHYSYGVNSTEKGDLSSESTVSRIRTEHFPLTLESARPSHTSQYLCASSEASGRLDTQYFGPGTRLTVL.

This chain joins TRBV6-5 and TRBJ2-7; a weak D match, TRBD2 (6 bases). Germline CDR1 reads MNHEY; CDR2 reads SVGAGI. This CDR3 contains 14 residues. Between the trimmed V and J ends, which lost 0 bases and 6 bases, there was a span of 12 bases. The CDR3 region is CASSYSSPSVEQYF. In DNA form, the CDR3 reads TGTGCCAGCAGTTACTCGTCGCCTAGCGTCGAGCAGTACTTC.

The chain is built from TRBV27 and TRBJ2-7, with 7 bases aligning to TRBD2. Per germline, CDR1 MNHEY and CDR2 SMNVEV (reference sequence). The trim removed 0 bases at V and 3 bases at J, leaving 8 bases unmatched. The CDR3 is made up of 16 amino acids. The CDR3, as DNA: TGTGCCAGCAGTTTATCGTTTGGCGGGGGAGACTACGAGCAGTACTTC. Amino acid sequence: CASSLSFGGGDYEQYF.

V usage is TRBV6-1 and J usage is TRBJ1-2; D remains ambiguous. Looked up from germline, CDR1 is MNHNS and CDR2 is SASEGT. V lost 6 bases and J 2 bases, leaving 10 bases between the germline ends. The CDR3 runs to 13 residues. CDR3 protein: CASRFGVNYGYTF. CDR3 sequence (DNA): TGTGCCAGCAGGTTCGGGGTCAACTATGGCTACACCTTC.

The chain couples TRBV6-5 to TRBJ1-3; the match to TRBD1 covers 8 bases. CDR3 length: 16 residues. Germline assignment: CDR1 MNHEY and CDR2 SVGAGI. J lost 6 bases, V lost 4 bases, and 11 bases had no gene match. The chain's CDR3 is CASSSSLGQGINTIYF. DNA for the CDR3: TGTGCCAGCAGTTCATCCCTCGGACAGGGTATAAACACCATATATTTT.

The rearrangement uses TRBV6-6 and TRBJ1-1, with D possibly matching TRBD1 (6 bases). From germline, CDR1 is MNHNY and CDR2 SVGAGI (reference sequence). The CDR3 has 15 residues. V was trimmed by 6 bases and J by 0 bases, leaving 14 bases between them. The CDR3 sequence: CASSHGTPLNTEAFF. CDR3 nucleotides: TGTGCCAGCAGCCACGGGACACCTCTGAACACTGAAGCTTTCTTT.

The CDR3 DNA sequence: TGTGCCAGCTCACAACGAATACAGGCAGGGTTAAGCTCCTACAATGAGCAGTTCTTC. This sequence encodes CASSQRIQAGLSSYNEQFF. The J gene is TRBJ2-1, the V gene TRBV18, with D perhaps matching TRBD1 (5 bases). Germline CDR1 and CDR2: KGHSH and LQKENI. V lost 4 bases to trimming and J lost 0 bases, with 22 bases between them. This CDR3 has 19 residues.